This T cell receptor beta chain was captured by sequencing in a study of blood T cell repertoires in COVID-19. For the study at large: PBMCs, B-cell-depleted T cells, or T cells provided the cDNA or gDNA that made up the material.

The V and J ends lost 5 bases and 0 bases respectively, with 8 bases between them. Germline V gives CDR1 SEHNR, CDR2 FQNEAQ (reference sequence). The CDR3 runs to 13 residues. Original data processing: Amplification of reference gene primers provided the estimated nucleated cell counts. The method was immunoSEQ multiplex PCR; TCRdb's version includes in-frame clones alone and lacks a portion of them. Clone size and the V and J calls come from that table; the DNA yielded D and trimming. This table has some 200,000 clones, approximately 87% appearing once. The source of this sequence is a woman aged 18-29 years who had recovered from COVID-19. The sequencing sample was made of peripheral blood. This chain joins TRBV7-9 and TRBJ2-7; D may be TRBD2 (5 bases). DNA for the CDR3: TGTGCCAGCAGCACCGGGATCTCCTACGAGCAGTACTTC. This translates into CASSTGISYEQYF.